The TCR beta chain under discussion was sequenced for a study of T cells in Graves' hyperthyroidism and ophthalmopathy. Authors of the study amplified TCR beta CDR3 regions from RNA transcripts. Using the HTBI primer set, a first-round RT-PCR was run on the TCR CDR3. Each CDR3 protein is one row after TCRdb ran MiXCR on the multiplex PCR reads. The data show some 490,000 distinct CDR3 sequences, about 16% seen once. Germline CDR1 is SNHLY and CDR2 is FYNNEI. Trimming removed 4 bases from V and 1 base from J, with 4 bases in between. The CDR3 totals 12 residues. This clonotype came up many times. The study based diagnoses on clinical symptoms, serum thyroxine and TRAb, thyroid ultrasound and orbital computed tomography.

V gene TRBV2 combines with J gene TRBJ1-1; D remains ambiguous. Sequencing used blood. The source is a woman aged 25 to 39 with Graves' ophthalmopathy. The DNA for the CDR3 is TGTGCCAGCAGTGTCTCGAACACTGAAGCTTTCTTT. Protein: CASSVSNTEAFF. Drawing the rest from reference TRBV2 and TRBJ1-1, the complete variable domain is EPEVTQTPSHQVTQMGQEVILRCVPISNHLYFYWYRQILGQKVEFLVSFYNNEISEKSEIFDDQFSVERPDGSNFTLKIRSTKLEDSAMYFCASSVSNTEAFFGQGTRLTVV.